The source of this TCR beta chain is a study of blood T cell repertoires in COVID-19. Looking at the study overall: Samples taken during acute and convalescent COVID-19 were collected in the United States, Italy and Spain.

Assay: immunoSEQ multiplex PCR; the TCRdb copy retains only in-frame clones and omits some. The table shows about 250,000 clones, with 75% to 90% occurring only once. With 4 bases removed from V and 2 bases from J, the gap between germline ends came to 8 bases. The CDR3 spans 13 residues. The germline V gene has CDR1 MNHEY and CDR2 SVGAGI. V and J are TRBV6-5 and TRBJ1-2; D is unclear. The sequence was obtained from a woman under 40 with active or convalescent COVID-19. The sample consisted of peripheral blood. CDR3 protein: CASSSPVNYGYTF. CDR3 DNA sequence: TGTGCCAGCAGTTCCCCGGTCAACTATGGCTACACCTTC.